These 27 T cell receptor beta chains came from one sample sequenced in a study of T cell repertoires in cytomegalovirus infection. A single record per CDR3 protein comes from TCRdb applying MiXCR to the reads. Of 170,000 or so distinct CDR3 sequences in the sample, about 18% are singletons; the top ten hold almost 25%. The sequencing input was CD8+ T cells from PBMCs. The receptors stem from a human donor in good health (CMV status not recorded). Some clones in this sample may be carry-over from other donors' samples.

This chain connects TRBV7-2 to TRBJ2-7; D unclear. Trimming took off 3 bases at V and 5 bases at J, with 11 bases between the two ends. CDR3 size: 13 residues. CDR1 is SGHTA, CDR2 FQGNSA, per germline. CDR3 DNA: TGTGCCAGCAGCTTTAAGAGTTGGCACGAGCAGTACTTC. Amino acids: CASSFKSWHEQYF.

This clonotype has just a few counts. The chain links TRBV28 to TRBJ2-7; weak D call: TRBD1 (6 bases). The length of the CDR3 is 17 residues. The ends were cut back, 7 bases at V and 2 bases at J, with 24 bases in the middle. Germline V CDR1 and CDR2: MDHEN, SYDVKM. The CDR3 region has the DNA TGTGCCAGCAACCTCGAAAGGGACACCACTACTACCTACGAGCAGTACTTC. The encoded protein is CASNLERDTTTTYEQYF.

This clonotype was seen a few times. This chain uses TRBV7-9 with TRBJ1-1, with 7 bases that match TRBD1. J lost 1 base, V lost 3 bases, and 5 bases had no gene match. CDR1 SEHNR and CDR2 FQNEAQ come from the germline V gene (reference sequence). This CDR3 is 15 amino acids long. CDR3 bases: TGTGCCAGCAGCTTCGAAGGGGGCAGGAACACTGAAGCTTTCTTT. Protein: CASSFEGGRNTEAFF.

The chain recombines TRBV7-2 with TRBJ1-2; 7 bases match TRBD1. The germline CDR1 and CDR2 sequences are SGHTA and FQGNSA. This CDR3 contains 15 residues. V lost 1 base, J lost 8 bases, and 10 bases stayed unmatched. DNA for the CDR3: TGTGCCAGCAGCTTAGGGGACAGCGACGTGAAAGGCTACACCTTC. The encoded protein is CASSLGDSDVKGYTF.

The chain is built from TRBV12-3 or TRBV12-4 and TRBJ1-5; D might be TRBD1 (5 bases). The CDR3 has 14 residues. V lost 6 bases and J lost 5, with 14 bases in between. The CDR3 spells CASSPGPLDQPQHF. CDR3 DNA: TGTGCCAGCAGCCCGGGACCTCTTGATCAGCCCCAGCATTTT.

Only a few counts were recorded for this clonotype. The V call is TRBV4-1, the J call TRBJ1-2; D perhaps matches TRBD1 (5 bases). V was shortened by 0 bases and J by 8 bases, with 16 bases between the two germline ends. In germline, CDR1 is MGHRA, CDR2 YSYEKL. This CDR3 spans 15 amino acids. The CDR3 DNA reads TGCGCCAGCAGCCAAGAGGCATGGGGAAGGGGAGGCTACACCTTC. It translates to CASSQEAWGRGGYTF.

This chain's CDR3 is CASSLRDYEQYF. CDR3 nucleotide sequence: TGTGCCAGCAGCCTCAGGGACTACGAGCAGTACTTC. This rearrangement joins TRBV7-2 to TRBJ2-7, with D possibly being TRBD1 (5 bases). Between the trimmed V and J ends, which lost 5 bases and 3 bases, there was a span of 8 bases. This CDR3 has 12 amino acids. The germline V gene has CDR1 SGHTA and CDR2 FQGNSA.

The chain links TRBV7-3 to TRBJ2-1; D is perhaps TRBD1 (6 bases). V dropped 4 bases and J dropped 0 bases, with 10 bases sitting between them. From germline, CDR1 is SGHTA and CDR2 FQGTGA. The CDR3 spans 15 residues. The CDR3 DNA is TGTGCCAGCAGCTCCGGGACACTCTCCTACAATGAGCAGTTCTTC. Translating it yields CASSSGTLSYNEQFF.

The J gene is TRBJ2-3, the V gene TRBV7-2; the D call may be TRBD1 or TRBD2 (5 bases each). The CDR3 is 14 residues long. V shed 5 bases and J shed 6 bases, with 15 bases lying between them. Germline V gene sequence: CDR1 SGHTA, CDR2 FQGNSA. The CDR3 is CASSDGATLDTQYF. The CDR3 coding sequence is TGTGCCAGCAGCGACGGGGCTACGTTGGATACGCAGTATTTT.

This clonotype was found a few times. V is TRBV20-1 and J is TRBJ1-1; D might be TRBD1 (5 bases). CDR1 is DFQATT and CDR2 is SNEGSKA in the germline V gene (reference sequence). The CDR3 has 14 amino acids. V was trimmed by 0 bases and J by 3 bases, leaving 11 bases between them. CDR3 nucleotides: TGCAGTGCTAGAGATCCTGAGGGGCACACTGAAGCTTTCTTT. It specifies CSARDPEGHTEAFF.

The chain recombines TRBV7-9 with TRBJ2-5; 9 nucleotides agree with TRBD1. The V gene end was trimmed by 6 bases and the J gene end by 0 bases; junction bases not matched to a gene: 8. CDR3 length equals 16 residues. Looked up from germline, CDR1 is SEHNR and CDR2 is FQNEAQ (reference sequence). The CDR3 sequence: CASSPPGQGHQETQYF. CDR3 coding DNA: TGTGCCAGCAGTCCCCCGGGACAGGGCCACCAAGAGACCCAGTACTTC. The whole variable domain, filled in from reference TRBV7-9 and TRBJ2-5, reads DTGVSQNPRHKITKRGQNVTFRCDPISEHNRLYWYRQTLGQGPEFLTYFQNEAQLEKSRLLSDRFSAERPKGSFSTLEIQRTEQGDSAMYLCASSPPGQGHQETQYFGPGTRLLVL.

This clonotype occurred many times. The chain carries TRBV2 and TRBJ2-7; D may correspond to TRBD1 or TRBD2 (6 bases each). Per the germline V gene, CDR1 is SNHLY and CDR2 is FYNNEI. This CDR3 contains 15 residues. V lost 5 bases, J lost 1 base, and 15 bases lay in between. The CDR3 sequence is CASSFVTGTSYEQYF. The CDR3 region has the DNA TGTGCCAGCAGTTTTGTCACAGGGACTTCCTACGAGCAGTACTTC.

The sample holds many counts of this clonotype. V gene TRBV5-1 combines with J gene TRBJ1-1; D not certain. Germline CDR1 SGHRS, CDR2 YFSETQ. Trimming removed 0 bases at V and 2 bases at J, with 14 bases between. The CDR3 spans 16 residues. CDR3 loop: CASSLAERPYNTEAFF. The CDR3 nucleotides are TGCGCCAGCAGCTTGGCCGAAAGGCCGTATAACACTGAAGCTTTCTTT. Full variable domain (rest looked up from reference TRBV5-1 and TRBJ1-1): KAGVTQTPRYLIKTRGQQVTLSCSPISGHRSVSWYQQTPGQGLQFLFEYFSETQRNKGNFPGRFSGRQFSNSRSEMNVSTLELGDSALYLCASSLAERPYNTEAFFGQGTRLTVV.

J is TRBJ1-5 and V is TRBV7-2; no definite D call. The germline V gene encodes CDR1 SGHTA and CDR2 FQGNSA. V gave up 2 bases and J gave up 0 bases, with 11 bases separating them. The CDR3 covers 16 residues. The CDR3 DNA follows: TGTGCCAGCAGCTTAAGGGCAGGCAATAGCAATCAGCCCCAGCATTTT. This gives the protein CASSLRAGNSNQPQHF.

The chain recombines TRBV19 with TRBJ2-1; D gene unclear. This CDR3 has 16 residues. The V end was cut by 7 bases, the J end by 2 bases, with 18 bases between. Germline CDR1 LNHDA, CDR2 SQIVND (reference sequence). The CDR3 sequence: CASTPRAVLTYNEQFF. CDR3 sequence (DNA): TGTGCCAGTACCCCACGCGCGGTCCTAACCTACAATGAGCAGTTCTTC.

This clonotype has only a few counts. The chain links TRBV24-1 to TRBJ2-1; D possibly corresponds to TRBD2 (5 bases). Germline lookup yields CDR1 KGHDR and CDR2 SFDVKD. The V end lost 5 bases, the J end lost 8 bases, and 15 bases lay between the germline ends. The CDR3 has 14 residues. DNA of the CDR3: TGTGCCACCAGTGCGGGGTTCACTACAGATGAGCAGTTCTTC. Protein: CATSAGFTTDEQFF.

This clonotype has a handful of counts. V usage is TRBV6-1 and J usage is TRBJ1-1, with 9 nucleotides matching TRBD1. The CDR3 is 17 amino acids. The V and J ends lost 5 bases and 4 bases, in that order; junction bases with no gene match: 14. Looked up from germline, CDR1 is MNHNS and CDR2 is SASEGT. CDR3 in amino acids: CASSTRRDRELPTEAFF. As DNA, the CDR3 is TGTGCCAGCAGTACGAGACGGGACAGGGAATTACCCACTGAAGCTTTCTTT.

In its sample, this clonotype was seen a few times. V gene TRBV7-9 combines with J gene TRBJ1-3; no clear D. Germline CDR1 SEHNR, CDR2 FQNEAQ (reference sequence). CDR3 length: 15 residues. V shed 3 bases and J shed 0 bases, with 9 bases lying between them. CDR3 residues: CASSLVGPSGNTIYF. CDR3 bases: TGTGCCAGCAGCTTGGTCGGGCCCTCTGGAAACACCATATATTTT. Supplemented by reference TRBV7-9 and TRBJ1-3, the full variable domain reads DTGVSQNPRHKITKRGQNVTFRCDPISEHNRLYWYRQTLGQGPEFLTYFQNEAQLEKSRLLSDRFSAERPKGSFSTLEIQRTEQGDSAMYLCASSLVGPSGNTIYFGEGSWLTVV.

The CDR3 bases are TGTGCCAGCAGCGTGGAACCGGGACAGGGGAAGAACACAGATACGCAGTATTTT. It yields the protein CASSVEPGQGKNTDTQYF. The chain recombines TRBV9 with TRBJ2-3; 10 nucleotides match TRBD1. The CDR3 sequence is 18 residues long. J was trimmed by 2 bases and V by 2 bases; bases with no gene match: 11. Germline CDR1 reads SGDLS; CDR2 reads YYNGEE.

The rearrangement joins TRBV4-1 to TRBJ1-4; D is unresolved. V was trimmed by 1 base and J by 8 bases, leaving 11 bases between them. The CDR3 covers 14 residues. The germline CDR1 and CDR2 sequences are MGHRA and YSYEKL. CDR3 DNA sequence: TGCGCCAGCAGCCAAGTAGGCCAGAACGAAAAACTGTTTTTT. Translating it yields CASSQVGQNEKLFF.

The CDR3 coding sequence is TGTGCCAGCAGCTCTACCCGACAGGGTGTTTTTGGCTACACCTTC. Amino acid sequence: CASSSTRQGVFGYTF. The chain couples TRBV7-2 to TRBJ1-2, with 7 bases fitting TRBD1. Germline V gene lookup returns CDR1 SGHTA and CDR2 FQGNSA. This CDR3 is 15 amino acids long. V shed 4 bases, J shed 7 bases, and the junction held 12 bases outside the gene matches.

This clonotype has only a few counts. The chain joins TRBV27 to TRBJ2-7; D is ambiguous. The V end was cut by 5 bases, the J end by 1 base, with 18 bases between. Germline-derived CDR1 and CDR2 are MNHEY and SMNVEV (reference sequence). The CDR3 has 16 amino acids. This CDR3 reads CASSHPPGHRSYEQYF. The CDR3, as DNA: TGTGCCAGCAGTCACCCCCCCGGTCACAGATCCTACGAGCAGTACTTC.

The CDR3 region has the DNA TGTGCCAGCAGCTCAAAACGAGGGGGTCTTGATTCACCCCTCCACTTT. Encoded protein: CASSSKRGGLDSPLHF. This chain joins TRBV7-6 and TRBJ1-6, with D perhaps matching TRBD1 (6 bases). CDR1 is SGHVS, CDR2 FNYEAQ, per germline. V lost 4 bases and J 8 bases, leaving 18 bases between the germline ends. The CDR3 length is 16 residues.

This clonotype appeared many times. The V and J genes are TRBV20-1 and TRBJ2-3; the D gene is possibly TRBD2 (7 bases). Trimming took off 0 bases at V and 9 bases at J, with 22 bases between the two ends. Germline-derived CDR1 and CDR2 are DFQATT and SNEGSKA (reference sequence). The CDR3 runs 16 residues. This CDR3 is CSARDGTGGPIFTQYF. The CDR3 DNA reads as TGCAGTGCTAGAGATGGGACGGGGGGCCCGATCTTCACGCAGTATTTT.

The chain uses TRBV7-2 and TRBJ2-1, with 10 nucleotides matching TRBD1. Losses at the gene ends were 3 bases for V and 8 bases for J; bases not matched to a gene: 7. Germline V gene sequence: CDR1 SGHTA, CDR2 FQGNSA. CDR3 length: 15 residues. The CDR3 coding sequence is TGTGCCAGCAGCTTTGACAGGGGGCGGGTTTATGAGCAGTTCTTC. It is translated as CASSFDRGRVYEQFF.

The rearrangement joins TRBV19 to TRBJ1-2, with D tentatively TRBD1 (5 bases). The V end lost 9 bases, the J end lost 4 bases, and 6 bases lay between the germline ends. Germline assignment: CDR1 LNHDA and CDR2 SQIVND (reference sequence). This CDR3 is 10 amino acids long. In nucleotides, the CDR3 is TGTGCCAGGGGACCCTATGGCTACACCTTC. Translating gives CARGPYGYTF. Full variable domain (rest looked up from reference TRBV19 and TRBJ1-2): DGGITQSPKYLFRKEGQNVTLSCEQNLNHDAMYWYRQDPGQGLRLIYYSQIVNDFQKGDIAEGYSVSREKKESFPLTVTSAQKNPTAFYLCARGPYGYTFGSGTRLTVV.

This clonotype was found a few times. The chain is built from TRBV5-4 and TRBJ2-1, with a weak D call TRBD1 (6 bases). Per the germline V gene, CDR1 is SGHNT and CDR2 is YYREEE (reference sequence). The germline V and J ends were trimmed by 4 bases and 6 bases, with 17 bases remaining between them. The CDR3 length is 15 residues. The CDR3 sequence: CASSPRQDHPNEQFF. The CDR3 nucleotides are TGTGCCAGCAGCCCCAGACAGGATCACCCCAATGAGCAGTTCTTC.